These T cell receptor beta chains were read from a single sample in a study of identical twins. TCRdb redid the calling of the 5' RACE reads with MiXCR, one entry per CDR3 protein. Found here are hundreds of thousands of distinct CDR3 sequences, over 8.5% of them singletons; the top ten hold around 0.95%. This sample also belongs to another study, concerning yellow fever vaccine responses in identical twins.

Sample: PBMCs. These receptor sequences come from a young woman in good health. Both conserved end residues are part of each CDR3. The order of the fields is clone size, V gene, D gene, J gene, CDR3 protein, CDR3 DNA. D genes are given only for firm matches. For some rows the clone size is stated as once, few or many, or as a class when expanded; others skip it.

.	TRBV18	TRBD2	TRBJ2-2	CASSPPWRGGRRITGELFF	TGTGCCAGCTCACCACCATGGCGGGGGGGCCGGCGGATCACCGGGGAGCTGTTTTTT
few	TRBV6-5	TRBD1	TRBJ1-1	CASSLGQGETEAFF	TGTGCCAGCAGTTTGGGACAGGGTGAGACTGAAGCTTTCTTT
.	TRBV20-1	TRBD1	TRBJ2-7	CSASPGGIDEQYF	TGCAGTGCTAGCCCAGGGGGCATTGACGAGCAGTACTTC
.	TRBV7-6	TRBD1	TRBJ2-3	CASSLGRGQGTDTQYF	TGTGCCAGCAGCTTAGGAAGGGGACAGGGCACAGATACGCAGTATTTT
few	TRBV19	.	TRBJ2-3	CASSIGADSTDTQYF	TGTGCCAGTAGTATAGGAGCAGACAGCACAGATACGCAGTATTTT
.	TRBV19	TRBD1	TRBJ2-5	CASSPHRGWETQYF	TGTGCCAGTAGTCCCCACAGGGGGTGGGAGACCCAGTACTTC
few	TRBV4-3	TRBD2	TRBJ2-1	CASSQFSGRQNPNEQFF	TGCGCCAGCAGCCAATTTAGCGGGAGGCAAAATCCCAATGAGCAGTTCTTC
many	TRBV5-1	.	TRBJ1-1	CASSRQGGTEAFF	TGCGCCAGCAGTAGGCAGGGCGGGACTGAAGCTTTCTTT
few	TRBV7-2	.	TRBJ2-3	CASSLVGGTGDTQYF	TGTGCCAGCAGCTTAGTCGGAGGGACGGGGGATACGCAGTATTTT
many	TRBV12-3/TRBV12-4	.	TRBJ2-2	CASTLAPGTVNTGELFF	TGTGCCAGCACCTTAGCCCCGGGGACGGTGAACACCGGGGAGCTGTTTTTT
few	TRBV24-1	.	TRBJ2-7	CATSDTIRHEQYF	TGTGCCACCAGTGATACTATTCGACACGAGCAGTACTTC
.	TRBV7-2	TRBD2	TRBJ2-1	CASSLAGTSENEQFF	TGTGCCAGCAGCTTAGCCGGGACTAGCGAGAATGAGCAGTTCTTC
many	TRBV5-1	.	TRBJ1-1	CASSADGLNTEAFF	TGCGCCAGCAGCGCGGACGGATTGAACACTGAAGCTTTCTTT
.	TRBV7-9	.	TRBJ2-5	CASSLVDAMTQYF	TGTGCCAGCAGCTTAGTTGACGCGATGACCCAGTACTTC
few	TRBV5-1	.	TRBJ2-5	CASSLGLFEYQETQYF	TGCGCCAGCAGCCTAGGACTGTTTGAGTACCAAGAGACCCAGTACTTC
.	TRBV4-2	TRBD2	TRBJ2-1	CASSQYETSGVDEQFF	TGTGCCAGCAGCCAATACGAGACTAGCGGGGTCGATGAGCAGTTCTTC
few	TRBV10-3	.	TRBJ1-5	CAISEGNQPQHF	TGTGCCATCAGTGAAGGCAATCAGCCCCAGCATTTT
many	TRBV10-1	.	TRBJ2-7	CASSDSGSSYEQYF	TGCGCCAGCAGTGATAGCGGAAGCTCCTACGAGCAGTACTTC
.	TRBV20-1	.	TRBJ1-2	CSASRSGYGYTF	TGCAGTGCTAGTCGTTCGGGCTATGGCTACACCTTC
few	TRBV5-1	.	TRBJ2-3	CASSPELVVADTQYF	TGCGCCAGCAGCCCCGAGCTCGTCGTTGCAGATACGCAGTATTTT
many	TRBV5-1	TRBD2	TRBJ2-7	CASSLAMAGVSYEQYF	TGCGCCAGCAGCTTGGCTATGGCGGGGGTCTCCTACGAGCAGTACTTC
few	TRBV20-1	TRBD2	TRBJ2-7	CSARQQREGNEQYF	TGCAGTGCTAGACAACAGCGGGAGGGCAACGAGCAGTACTTC
.	TRBV7-6	.	TRBJ1-1	CASSLRILGTGSTEAFF	TGTGCCAGCAGCTTGCGTATCCTGGGTACAGGGAGCACTGAAGCTTTCTTT
few	TRBV15	.	TRBJ2-7	CATSRGARGTDEQYF	TGTGCCACCAGCAGAGGGGCTAGAGGAACGGACGAGCAGTACTTC
few	TRBV15	TRBD1	TRBJ2-7	CATSRGTGVHEQYF	TGTGCCACCAGCCGAGGGACAGGGGTTCACGAGCAGTACTTC
.	TRBV7-8	.	TRBJ2-7	CASSTGDSSYEQYF	TGTGCCAGCAGCACGGGGGACAGCTCCTACGAGCAGTACTTC
.	TRBV7-2	.	TRBJ2-1	CASSMRVLNEQFF	TGTGCCAGCAGTATGAGGGTACTGAATGAGCAGTTCTTC
.	TRBV6-6	.	TRBJ2-7	CASKQGIYEQYF	TGTGCCAGCAAGCAGGGGATCTACGAGCAGTACTTC
many	TRBV4-3	.	TRBJ2-1	CASSQDYGYGLDQKQFF	TGCGCCAGCAGCCAAGATTATGGGTACGGGCTAGATCAGAAGCAGTTCTTC
.	TRBV2	.	TRBJ1-4	CAMTKTATNEKLFF	TGTGCCATGACTAAGACGGCAACTAATGAAAAACTGTTTTTT
.	TRBV7-6	.	TRBJ2-5	CASTVGPERETQYF	TGTGCCAGCACCGTCGGCCCCGAACGGGAGACCCAGTACTTC
.	TRBV9	TRBD2	TRBJ2-1	CASSVGFSSGIRYEQFF	TGTGCCAGCAGCGTAGGGTTCTCTAGCGGGATAAGGTATGAGCAGTTCTTC
few	TRBV27	.	TRBJ2-1	CASSFSIGSYNEQFF	TGTGCCAGCAGTTTTTCGATTGGGTCCTACAATGAGCAGTTCTTC
.	TRBV11-2	TRBD2	TRBJ2-2	CASSSKPGLAGGRGTGELFF	TGTGCCAGCAGCTCCAAACCGGGACTAGCGGGGGGCCGTGGCACCGGGGAGCTGTTTTTT
many	TRBV10-3	TRBD2	TRBJ2-7	CAISEIRLAGGSYEQYF	TGTGCCATCAGTGAGATACGGCTAGCGGGTGGGTCCTACGAGCAGTACTTC
many	TRBV28	.	TRBJ1-6	CASSFGSSYNSPLHF	TGTGCCAGCAGTTTCGGCAGCTCCTATAATTCACCCCTCCACTTT
many	TRBV7-2	TRBD2	TRBJ2-7	CASSFLAGGYEQYF	TGTGCCAGCAGCTTCCTAGCGGGGGGTTACGAGCAGTACTTC
few	TRBV6-5	.	TRBJ2-5	CASSYSTAAPAGETQYF	TGTGCCAGCAGTTACTCGACCGCGGCCCCGGCAGGAGAGACCCAGTACTTC
few	TRBV9	.	TRBJ2-1	CASSVGSGNNEQFF	TGTGCCAGCAGCGTAGGTTCAGGGAACAATGAGCAGTTCTTC
many	TRBV5-1	TRBD2	TRBJ2-1	CASSTRTSGRNEQFF	TGCGCCAGCAGCACAAGGACTAGCGGGAGGAATGAGCAGTTCTTC
many	TRBV4-1	.	TRBJ1-5	CASSQDEGQPQHF	TGCGCCAGCAGCCAAGATGAGGGTCAGCCCCAGCATTTT
.	TRBV7-2	.	TRBJ2-7	CASCLWDSYEQYF	TGTGCCAGCTGCCTCTGGGACTCCTACGAGCAGTACTTC
few	TRBV27	.	TRBJ1-1	CASSLSVSYGRSTEAFF	TGTGCCAGCAGTTTATCCGTTAGCTACGGCCGGAGTACTGAAGCTTTCTTT
.	TRBV5-1	.	TRBJ1-2	CASSLAGDTF	TGCGCCAGCAGCTTGGCGGGGGACACCTTC
many	TRBV20-1	.	TRBJ2-7	CSARENSGVHEQYF	TGCAGTGCTAGAGAAAATTCAGGGGTCCACGAGCAGTACTTC
few	TRBV4-3	.	TRBJ2-3	CASSQGPGRKSTDTQYF	TGCGCCAGCAGCCAAGGTCCGGGGAGGAAGAGCACAGATACGCAGTATTTT
.	TRBV20-1	TRBD2	TRBJ2-1	CSARVAGGGGEQFF	TGCAGTGCTAGAGTAGCGGGGGGAGGCGGTGAGCAGTTCTTC
.	TRBV25-1	TRBD1	TRBJ2-7	CASSEYPGTGVQYF	TGTGCCAGCAGTGAATATCCCGGGACAGGGGTGCAGTACTTC
.	TRBV20-1	.	TRBJ2-3	CSAHSGASTDTQYF	TGCAGTGCTCATAGCGGCGCTAGCACAGATACGCAGTATTTT
.	TRBV20-1	.	TRBJ2-1	CSARAGQNYNEQFF	TGCAGTGCTAGAGCTGGGCAAAATTACAATGAGCAGTTCTTC
.	TRBV21-1	.	TRBJ1-5	CASSKGPGTGVGCVVYSNQPQHF	TGTGCCAGCAGCAAAGGCCCCGGGACAGGGGTTGGATGTGTTGTGTATAGCAATCAGCCCCAGCATTTT
.	TRBV30	TRBD1	TRBJ2-7	CAWDRVTEQYF	TGTGCCTGGGACAGGGTAACCGAGCAGTACTTC